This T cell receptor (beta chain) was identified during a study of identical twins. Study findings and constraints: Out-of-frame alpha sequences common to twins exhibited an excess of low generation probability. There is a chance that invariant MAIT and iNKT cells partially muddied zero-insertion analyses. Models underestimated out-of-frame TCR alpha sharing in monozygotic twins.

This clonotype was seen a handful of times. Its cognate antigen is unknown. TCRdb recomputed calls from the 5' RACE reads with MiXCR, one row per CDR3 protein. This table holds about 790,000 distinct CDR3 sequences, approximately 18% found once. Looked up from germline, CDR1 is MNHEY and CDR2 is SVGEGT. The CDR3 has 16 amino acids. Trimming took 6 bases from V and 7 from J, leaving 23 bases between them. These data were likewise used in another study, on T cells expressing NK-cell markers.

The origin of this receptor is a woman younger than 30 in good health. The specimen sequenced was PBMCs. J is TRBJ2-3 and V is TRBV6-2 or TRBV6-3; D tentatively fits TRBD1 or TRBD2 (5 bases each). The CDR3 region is CASSIPNPGTLYTQYF. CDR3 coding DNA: TGTGCCAGCAGCATCCCCAATCCCGGGACCCTTTATACGCAGTATTTT.